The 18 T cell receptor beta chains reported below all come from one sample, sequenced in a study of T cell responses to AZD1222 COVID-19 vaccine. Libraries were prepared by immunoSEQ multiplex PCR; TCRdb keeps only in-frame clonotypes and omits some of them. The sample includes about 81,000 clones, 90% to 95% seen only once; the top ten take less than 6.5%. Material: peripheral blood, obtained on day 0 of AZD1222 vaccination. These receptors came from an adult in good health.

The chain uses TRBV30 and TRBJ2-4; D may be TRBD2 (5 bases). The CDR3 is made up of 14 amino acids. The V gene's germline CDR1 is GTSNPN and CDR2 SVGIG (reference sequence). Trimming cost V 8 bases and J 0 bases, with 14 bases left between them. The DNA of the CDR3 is TGTGCCGGCTCGGGAATTTCAGCCAAAAACATTCAGTACTTC. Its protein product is CAGSGISAKNIQYF.

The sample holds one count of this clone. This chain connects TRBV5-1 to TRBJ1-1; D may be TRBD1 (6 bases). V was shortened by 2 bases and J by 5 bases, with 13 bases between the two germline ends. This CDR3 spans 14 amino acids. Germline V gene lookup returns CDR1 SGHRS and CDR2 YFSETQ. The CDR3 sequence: CASSFQGRETEAFF. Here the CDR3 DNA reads TGCGCCAGCAGCTTTCAGGGGCGCGAGACTGAAGCTTTCTTT.

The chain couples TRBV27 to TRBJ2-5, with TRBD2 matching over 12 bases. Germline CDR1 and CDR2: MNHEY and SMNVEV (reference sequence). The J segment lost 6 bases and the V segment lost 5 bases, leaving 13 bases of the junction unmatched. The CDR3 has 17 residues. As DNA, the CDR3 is TGTGCCAGCAGTCCTATTCCCCGGACTAGCGGGGAGAAGACCCAGTACTTC. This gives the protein CASSPIPRTSGEKTQYF.

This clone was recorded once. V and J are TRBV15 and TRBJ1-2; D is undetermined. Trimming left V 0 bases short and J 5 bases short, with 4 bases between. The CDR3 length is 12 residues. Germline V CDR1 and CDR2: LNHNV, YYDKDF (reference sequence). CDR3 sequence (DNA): TGTGCCACCAGCAGAGATATGTATGGCTACACCTTC. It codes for CATSRDMYGYTF.

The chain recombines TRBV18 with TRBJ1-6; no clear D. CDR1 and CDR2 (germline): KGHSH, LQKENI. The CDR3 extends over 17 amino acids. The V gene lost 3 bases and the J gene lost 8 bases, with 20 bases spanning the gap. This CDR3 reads CASSPINNHGEDSPLHF. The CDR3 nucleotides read TGTGCCAGCTCACCCATCAATAACCACGGGGAGGATTCACCCCTCCACTTT.

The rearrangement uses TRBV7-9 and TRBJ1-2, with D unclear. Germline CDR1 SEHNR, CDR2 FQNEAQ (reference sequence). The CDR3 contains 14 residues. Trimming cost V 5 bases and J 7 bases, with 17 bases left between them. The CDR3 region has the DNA TGTGCCAGCAGCCCCCAAGCTGTGGGTACTGGCTACACCTTC. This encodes CASSPQAVGTGYTF.

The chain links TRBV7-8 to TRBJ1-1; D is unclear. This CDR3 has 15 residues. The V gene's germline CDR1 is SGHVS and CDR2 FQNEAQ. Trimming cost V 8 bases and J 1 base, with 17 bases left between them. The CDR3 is CASVGVGTKNTEAFF. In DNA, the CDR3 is TGTGCCAGCGTCGGAGTGGGTACGAAGAACACTGAAGCTTTCTTT. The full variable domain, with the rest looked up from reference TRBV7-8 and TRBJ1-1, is GAGVSQSPRYKVAKRGQDVALRCDPISGHVSLFWYQQALGQGPEFLTYFQNEAQLDKSGLPSDRFFAERPEGSVSTLKIQRTQQEDSAVYLCASVGVGTKNTEAFFGQGTRLTVV.

In DNA, the CDR3 is TGTGCCAGCAGTTACTCGATCGGACAGGGGTTCTACGAGCAGTACTTC. It is translated as CASSYSIGQGFYEQYF. The J gene is TRBJ2-7, the V gene TRBV6-5, with TRBD1 matching over 9 bases. This CDR3 region has 16 residues. V lost 0 bases and J lost 3; bases outside the gene matches: 6. Germline lookup yields CDR1 MNHEY and CDR2 SVGAGI.

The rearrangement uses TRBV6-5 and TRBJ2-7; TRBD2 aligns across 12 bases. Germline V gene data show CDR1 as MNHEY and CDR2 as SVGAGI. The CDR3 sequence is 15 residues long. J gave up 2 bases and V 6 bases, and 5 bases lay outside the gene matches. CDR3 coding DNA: TGTGCCAGCAGAAGACTAGCGGGAGAAGCCTACGAGCAGTACTTC. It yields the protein CASRRLAGEAYEQYF.

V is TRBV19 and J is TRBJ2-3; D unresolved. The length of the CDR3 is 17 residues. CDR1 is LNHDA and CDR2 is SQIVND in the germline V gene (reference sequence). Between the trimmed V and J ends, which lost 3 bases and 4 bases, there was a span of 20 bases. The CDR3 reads CASSIKETRLSADTQYF. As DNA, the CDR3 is TGTGCCAGTAGTATCAAGGAGACTCGGTTAAGCGCAGATACGCAGTATTTT.

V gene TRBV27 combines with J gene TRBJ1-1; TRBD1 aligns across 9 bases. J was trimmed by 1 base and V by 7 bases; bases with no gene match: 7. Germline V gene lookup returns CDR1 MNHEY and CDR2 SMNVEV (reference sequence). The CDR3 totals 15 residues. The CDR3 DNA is TGTGCCAGCAAAAAGAAGGGACAGGGGAACACTGAAGCTTTCTTT. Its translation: CASKKKGQGNTEAFF.

CDR3 coding DNA: TGTGCCAGCAGTAGACAACCCGATAGCAATCAGCCCCAGCATTTT. As protein: CASSRQPDSNQPQHF. V gene TRBV6-5 combines with J gene TRBJ1-5; unclear D gene. Looked up from germline, CDR1 is MNHEY and CDR2 is SVGAGI. With 5 bases removed from V and 0 bases from J, the gap between germline ends came to 11 bases. The CDR3 loop spans 15 amino acids.

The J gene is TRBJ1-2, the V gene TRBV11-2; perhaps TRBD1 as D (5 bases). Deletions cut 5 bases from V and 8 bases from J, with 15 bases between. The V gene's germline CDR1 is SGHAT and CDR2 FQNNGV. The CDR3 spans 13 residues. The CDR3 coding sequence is TGTGCCAGCAGCCCCGGGGGGGTATTAGGCTACACCTTC. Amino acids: CASSPGGVLGYTF.

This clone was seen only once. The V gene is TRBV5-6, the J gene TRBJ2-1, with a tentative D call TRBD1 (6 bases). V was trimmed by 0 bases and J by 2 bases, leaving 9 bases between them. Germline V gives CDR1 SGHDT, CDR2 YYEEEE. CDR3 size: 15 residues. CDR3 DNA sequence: TGTGCCAGCAGCTTGGTGACAGGCCCCTACAATGAGCAGTTCTTC. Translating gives CASSLVTGPYNEQFF.

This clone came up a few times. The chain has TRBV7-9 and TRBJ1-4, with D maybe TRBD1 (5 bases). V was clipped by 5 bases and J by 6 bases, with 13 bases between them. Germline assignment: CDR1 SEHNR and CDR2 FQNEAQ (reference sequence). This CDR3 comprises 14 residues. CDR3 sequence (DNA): TGTGCCAGCAGCCCGGGAGGGGTGGATGAAAAACTGTTTTTT. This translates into CASSPGGVDEKLFF.

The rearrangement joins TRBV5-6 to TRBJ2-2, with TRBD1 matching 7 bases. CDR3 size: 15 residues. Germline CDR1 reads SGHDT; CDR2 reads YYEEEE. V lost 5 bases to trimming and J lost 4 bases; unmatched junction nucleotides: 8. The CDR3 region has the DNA TGTGCCAGCAGTTACAGGGGCTCATTCACCGGGGAGCTGTTTTTT. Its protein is CASSYRGSFTGELFF.

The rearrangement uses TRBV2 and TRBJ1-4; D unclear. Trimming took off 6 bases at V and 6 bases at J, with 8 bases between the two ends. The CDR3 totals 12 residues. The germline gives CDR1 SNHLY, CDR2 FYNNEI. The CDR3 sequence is CASRLNDEKLFF. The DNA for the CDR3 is TGTGCCAGCAGATTGAATGATGAAAAACTGTTTTTT.

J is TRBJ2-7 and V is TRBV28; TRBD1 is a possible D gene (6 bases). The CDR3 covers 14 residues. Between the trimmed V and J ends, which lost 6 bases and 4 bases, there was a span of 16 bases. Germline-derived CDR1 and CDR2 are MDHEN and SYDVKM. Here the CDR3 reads CASSPGTIVYEQYF. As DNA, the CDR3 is TGTGCCAGCAGCCCCGGGACAATCGTGTACGAGCAGTACTTC.